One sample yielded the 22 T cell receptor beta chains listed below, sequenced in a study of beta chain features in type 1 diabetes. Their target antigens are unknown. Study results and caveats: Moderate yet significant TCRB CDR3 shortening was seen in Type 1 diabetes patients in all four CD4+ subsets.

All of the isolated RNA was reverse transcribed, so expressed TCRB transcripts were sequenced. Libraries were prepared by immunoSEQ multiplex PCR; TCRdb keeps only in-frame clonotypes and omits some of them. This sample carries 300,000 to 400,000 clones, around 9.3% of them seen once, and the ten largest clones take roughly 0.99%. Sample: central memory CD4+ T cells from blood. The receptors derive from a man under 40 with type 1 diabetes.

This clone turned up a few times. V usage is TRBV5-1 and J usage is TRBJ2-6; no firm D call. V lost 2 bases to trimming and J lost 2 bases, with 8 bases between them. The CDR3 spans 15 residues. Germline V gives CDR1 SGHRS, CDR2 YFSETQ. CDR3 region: CASSLTVTGANVLTF. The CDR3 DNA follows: TGCGCCAGCAGCTTAACAGTGACTGGGGCCAACGTCCTGACTTTC.

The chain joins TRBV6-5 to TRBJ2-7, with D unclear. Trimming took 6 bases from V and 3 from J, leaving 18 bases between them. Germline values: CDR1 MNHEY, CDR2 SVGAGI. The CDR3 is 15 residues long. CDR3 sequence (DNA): TGTGCCAGCAGACCAGGTCCCCCACCAGGCTACGAGCAGTACTTC. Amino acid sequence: CASRPGPPPGYEQYF.

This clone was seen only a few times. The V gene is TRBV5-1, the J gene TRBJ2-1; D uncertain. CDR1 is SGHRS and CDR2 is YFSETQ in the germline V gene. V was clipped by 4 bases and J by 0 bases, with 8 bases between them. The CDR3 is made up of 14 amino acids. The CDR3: CASSQALSYNEQFF. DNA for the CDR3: TGCGCCAGCAGCCAAGCTCTCTCCTACAATGAGCAGTTCTTC.

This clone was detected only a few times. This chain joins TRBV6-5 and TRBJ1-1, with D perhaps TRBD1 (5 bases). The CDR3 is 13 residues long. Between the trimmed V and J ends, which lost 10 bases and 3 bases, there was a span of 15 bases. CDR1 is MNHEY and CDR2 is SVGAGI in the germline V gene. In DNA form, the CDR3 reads TGTGCCACGAGGCAGGGAAGGCACACTGAAGCTTTCTTT. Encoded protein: CATRQGRHTEAFF.

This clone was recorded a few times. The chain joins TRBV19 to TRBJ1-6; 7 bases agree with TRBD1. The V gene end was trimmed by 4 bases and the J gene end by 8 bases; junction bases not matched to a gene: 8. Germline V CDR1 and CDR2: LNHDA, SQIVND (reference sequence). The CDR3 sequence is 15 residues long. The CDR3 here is CASSKLDRFDSPLHF. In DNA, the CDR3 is TGTGCCAGTAGTAAGCTGGACAGGTTTGATTCACCCCTCCACTTT.

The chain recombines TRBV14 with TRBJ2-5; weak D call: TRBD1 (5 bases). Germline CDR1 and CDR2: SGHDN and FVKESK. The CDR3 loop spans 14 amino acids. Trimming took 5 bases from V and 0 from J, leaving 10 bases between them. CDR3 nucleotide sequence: TGTGCCAGCAGCTTTCAGGGTTACCAAGAGACCCAGTACTTC. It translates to CASSFQGYQETQYF.

DNA of the CDR3: TGTGCCAGCTCACCTGCCAGGGAAGTAGGCTACACCTTC. This encodes CASSPAREVGYTF. The gene calls are TRBV18 and TRBJ1-2; a possible D gene is TRBD1 (5 bases). The V gene lost 3 bases and the J gene lost 8 bases, with 13 bases spanning the gap. This CDR3 region has 13 residues. CDR1 and CDR2 from the germline V gene are KGHSH and LQKENI. Using reference TRBV18 and TRBJ1-2 for the parts outside the CDR3, the full variable domain is NAGVMQNPRHLVRRRGQEARLRCSPMKGHSHVYWYRQLPEEGLKFMVYLQKENIIDESGMPKERFSAEFPKEGPSILRIQQVVRGDSAAYFCASSPAREVGYTFGSGTRLTVV.

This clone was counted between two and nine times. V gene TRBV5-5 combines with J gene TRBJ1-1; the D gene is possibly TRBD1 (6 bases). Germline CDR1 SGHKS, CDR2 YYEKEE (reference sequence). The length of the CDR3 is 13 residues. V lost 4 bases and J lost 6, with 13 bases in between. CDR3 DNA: TGTGCCAGCAGCCTGCAGGGGATGTCTGAAGCTTTCTTT. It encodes CASSLQGMSEAFF. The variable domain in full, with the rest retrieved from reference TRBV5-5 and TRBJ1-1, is DAGVTQSPTHLIKTRGQQVTLRCSPISGHKSVSWYQQVLGQGPQFIFQYYEKEERGRGNFPDRFSARQFPNYSSELNVNALLLGDSALYLCASSLQGMSEAFFGQGTRLTVV.

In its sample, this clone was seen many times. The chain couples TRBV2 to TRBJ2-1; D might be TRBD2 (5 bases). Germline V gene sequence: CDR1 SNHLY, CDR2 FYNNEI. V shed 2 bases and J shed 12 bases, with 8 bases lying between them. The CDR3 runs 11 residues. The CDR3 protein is CASSELAGQFF. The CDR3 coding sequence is TGTGCCAGCAGTGAACTAGCTGGGCAGTTCTTC.

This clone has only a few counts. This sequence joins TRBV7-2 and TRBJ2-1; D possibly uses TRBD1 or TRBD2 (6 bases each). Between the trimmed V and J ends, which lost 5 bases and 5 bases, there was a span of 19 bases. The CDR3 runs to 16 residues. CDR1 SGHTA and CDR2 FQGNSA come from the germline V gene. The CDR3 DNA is TGTGCCAGCAGCCCTGGGGGGATGGGGGCGGACAATGAGCAGTTCTTC. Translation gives CASSPGGMGADNEQFF.

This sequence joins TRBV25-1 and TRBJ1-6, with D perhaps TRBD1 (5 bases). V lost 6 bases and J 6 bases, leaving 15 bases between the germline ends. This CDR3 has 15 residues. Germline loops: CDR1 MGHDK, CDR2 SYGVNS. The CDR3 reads CASSPPGRSNSPLHF. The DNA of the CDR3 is TGTGCCAGCAGCCCTCCGGGACGGTCTAATTCACCCCTCCACTTT.

CDR3 coding DNA: TGTGCCAGCAGTTACGCCGGGTGGGACACCATATATTTT. Encoded protein: CASSYAGWDTIYF. This sequence joins TRBV6-5 and TRBJ1-3; no definite D call. CDR1 is MNHEY, CDR2 SVGAGI, per germline. The V end was cut by 2 bases, the J end by 8 bases, with 10 bases between. The CDR3 spans 13 residues.

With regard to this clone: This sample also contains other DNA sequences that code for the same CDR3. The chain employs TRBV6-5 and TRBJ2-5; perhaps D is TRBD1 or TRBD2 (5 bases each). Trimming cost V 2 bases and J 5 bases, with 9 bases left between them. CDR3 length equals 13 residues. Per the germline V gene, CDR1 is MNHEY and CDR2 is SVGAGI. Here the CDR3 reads CASSYVGEETQYF. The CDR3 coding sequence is TGTGCCAGCAGTTACGTGGGGGAGGAGACCCAGTACTTC.

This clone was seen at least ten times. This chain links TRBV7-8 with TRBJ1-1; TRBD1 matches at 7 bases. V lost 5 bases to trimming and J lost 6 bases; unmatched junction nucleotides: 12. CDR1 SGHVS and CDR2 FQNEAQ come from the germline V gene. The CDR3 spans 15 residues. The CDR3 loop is CASSQGVPQGPEAFF. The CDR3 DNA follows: TGTGCCAGCAGCCAGGGGGTCCCCCAGGGCCCTGAAGCTTTCTTT. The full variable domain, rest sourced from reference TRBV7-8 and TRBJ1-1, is GAGVSQSPRYKVAKRGQDVALRCDPISGHVSLFWYQQALGQGPEFLTYFQNEAQLDKSGLPSDRFFAERPEGSVSTLKIQRTQQEDSAVYLCASSQGVPQGPEAFFGQGTRLTVV.

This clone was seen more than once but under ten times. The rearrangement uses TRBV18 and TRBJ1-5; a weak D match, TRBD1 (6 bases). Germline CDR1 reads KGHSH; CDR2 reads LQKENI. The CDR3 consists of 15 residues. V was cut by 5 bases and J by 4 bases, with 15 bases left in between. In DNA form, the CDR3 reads TGTGCCAGCTCAGCAGGACTACAGGGAAATCAGCCCCAGCATTTT. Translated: CASSAGLQGNQPQHF.

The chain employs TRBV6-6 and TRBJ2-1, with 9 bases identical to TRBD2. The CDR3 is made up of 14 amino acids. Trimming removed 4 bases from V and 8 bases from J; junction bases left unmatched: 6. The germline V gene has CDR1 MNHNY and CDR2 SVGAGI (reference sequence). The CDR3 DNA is TGTGCCAGCAGTTGGGCTCGCGGGAGGGATGAGCAGTTCTTC. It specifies CASSWARGRDEQFF.

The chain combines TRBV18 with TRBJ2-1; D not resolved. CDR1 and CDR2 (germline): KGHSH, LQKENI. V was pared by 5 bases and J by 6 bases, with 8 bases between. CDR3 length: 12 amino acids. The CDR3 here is CASSEAGNEQFF. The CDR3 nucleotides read TGTGCCAGCTCAGAGGCAGGCAATGAGCAGTTCTTC. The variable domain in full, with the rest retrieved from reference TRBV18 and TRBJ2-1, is NAGVMQNPRHLVRRRGQEARLRCSPMKGHSHVYWYRQLPEEGLKFMVYLQKENIIDESGMPKERFSAEFPKEGPSILRIQQVVRGDSAAYFCASSEAGNEQFFGPGTRLTVL.

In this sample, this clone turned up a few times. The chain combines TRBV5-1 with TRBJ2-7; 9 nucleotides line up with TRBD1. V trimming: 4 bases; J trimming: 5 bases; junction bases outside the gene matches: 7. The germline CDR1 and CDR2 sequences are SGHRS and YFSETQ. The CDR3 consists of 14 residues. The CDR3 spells CASSMDRGEDEQYF. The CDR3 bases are TGCGCCAGCAGCATGGACAGGGGCGAGGACGAGCAGTACTTC.

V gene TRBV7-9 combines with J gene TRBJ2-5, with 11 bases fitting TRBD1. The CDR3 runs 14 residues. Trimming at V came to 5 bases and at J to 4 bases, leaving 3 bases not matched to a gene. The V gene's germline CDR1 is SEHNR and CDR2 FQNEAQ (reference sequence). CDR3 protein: CASSRTGGRETQYF. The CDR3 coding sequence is TGTGCCAGCAGCAGGACAGGGGGCCGAGAGACCCAGTACTTC.

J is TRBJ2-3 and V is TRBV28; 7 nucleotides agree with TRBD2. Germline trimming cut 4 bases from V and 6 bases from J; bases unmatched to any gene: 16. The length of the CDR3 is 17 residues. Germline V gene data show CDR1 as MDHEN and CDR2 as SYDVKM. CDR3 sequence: CASSSSGAGPYMDTQYF. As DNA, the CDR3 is TGTGCCAGCAGTTCAAGCGGGGCGGGGCCCTATATGGATACGCAGTATTTT.

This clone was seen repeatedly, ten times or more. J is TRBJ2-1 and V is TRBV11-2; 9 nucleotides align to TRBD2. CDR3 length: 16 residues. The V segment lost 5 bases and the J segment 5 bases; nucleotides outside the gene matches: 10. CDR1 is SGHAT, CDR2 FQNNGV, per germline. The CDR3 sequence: CASSQREAGGDNEQFF. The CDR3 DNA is TGTGCCAGCAGCCAGAGGGAAGCGGGGGGCGACAATGAGCAGTTCTTC.

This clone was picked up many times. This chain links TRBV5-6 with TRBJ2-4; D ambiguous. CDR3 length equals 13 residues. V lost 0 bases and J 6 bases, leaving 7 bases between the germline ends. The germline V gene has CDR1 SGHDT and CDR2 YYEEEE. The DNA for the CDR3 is TGTGCCAGCAGCTTGGAACAGTTAAACATTCAGTACTTC. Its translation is CASSLEQLNIQYF.